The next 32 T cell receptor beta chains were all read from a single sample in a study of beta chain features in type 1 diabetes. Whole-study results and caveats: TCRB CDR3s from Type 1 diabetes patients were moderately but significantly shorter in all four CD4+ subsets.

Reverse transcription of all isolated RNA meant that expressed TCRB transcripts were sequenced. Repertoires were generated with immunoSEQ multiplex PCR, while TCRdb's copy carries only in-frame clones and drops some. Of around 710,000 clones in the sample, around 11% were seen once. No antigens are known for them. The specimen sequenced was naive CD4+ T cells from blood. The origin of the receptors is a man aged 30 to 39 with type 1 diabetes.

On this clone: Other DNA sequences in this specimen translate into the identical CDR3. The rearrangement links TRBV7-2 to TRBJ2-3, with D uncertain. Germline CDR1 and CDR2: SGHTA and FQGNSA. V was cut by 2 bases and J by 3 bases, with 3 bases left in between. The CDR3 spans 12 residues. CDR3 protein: CASSLYTDTQYF. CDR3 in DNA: TGTGCCAGCAGCTTATATACAGATACGCAGTATTTT.

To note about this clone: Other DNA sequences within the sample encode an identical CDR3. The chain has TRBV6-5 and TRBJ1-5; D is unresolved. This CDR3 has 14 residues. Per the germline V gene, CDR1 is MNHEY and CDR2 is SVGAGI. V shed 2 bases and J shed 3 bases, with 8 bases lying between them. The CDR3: CASSYGGSNQPQHF. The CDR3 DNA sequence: TGTGCCAGCAGTTACGGCGGATCCAATCAGCCCCAGCATTTT.

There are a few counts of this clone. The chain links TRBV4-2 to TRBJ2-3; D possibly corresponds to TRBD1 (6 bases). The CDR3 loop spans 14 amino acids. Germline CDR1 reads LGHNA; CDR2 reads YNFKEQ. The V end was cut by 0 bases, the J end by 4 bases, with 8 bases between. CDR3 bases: TGTGCCAGCAGCCAAGATCCAGGGGCAGATACGCAGTATTTT. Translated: CASSQDPGADTQYF.

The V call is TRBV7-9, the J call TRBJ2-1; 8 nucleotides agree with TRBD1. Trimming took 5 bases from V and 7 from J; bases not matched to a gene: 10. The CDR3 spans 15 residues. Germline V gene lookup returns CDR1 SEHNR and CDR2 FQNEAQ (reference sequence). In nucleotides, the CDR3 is TGTGCCAGCAGCCCCGAGACAGGGGCGAGAAATGAGCAGTTCTTC. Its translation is CASSPETGARNEQFF.

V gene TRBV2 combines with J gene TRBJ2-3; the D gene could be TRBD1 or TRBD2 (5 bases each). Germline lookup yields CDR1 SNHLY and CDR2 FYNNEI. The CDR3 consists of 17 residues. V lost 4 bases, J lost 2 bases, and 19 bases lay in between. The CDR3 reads CASSGGLAARLTDTQYF. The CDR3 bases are TGTGCCAGCAGTGGGGGGTTGGCGGCCCGTCTCACAGATACGCAGTATTTT.

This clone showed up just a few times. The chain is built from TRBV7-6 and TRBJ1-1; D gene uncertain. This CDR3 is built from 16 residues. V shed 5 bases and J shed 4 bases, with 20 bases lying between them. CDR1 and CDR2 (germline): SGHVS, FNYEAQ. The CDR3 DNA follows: TGTGCCAGCAGCCCACGCCCACAGACTGAGGGCACTGAAGCTTTCTTT. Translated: CASSPRPQTEGTEAFF.

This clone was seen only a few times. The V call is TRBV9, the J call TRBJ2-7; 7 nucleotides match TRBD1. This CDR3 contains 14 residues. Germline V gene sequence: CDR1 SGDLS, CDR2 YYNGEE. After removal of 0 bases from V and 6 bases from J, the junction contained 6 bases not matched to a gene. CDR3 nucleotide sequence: TGTGCCAGCAGCGTAGAGGGGGCGTCGGGCGAGCAGTACTTC. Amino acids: CASSVEGASGEQYF.

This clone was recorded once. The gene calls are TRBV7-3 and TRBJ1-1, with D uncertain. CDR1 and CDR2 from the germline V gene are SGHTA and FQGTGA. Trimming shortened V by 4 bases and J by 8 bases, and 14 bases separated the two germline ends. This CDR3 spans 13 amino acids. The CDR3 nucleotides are TGTGCCAGCAGCTCAACTCCCGGGCTCGAAGCTTTCTTT. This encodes CASSSTPGLEAFF.

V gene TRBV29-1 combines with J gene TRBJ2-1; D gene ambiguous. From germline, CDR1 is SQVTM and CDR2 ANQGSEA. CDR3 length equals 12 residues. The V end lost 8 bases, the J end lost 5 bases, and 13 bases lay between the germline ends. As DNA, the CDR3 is TGCAGCCTTACCCCCCTGGACAATGAGCAGTTCTTC. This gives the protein CSLTPLDNEQFF.

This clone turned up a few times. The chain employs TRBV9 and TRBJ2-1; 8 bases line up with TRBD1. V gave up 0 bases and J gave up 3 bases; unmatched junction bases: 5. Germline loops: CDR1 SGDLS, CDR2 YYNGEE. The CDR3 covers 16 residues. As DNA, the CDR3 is TGTGCCAGCAGCGTAGGGGGACAGGTGCGCTACAATGAGCAGTTCTTC. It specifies CASSVGGQVRYNEQFF.

CDR3 sequence (DNA): TGTGCCAGCAGCTTAGGTAGGGTTGAAGTGGATGAGCAGTTCTTC. Its translation is CASSLGRVEVDEQFF. This sequence joins TRBV7-9 and TRBJ2-1; no clear D. The CDR3 sequence is 15 residues long. Trimming took off 1 base at V and 8 bases at J, with 15 bases between the two ends. CDR1 is SEHNR and CDR2 is FQNEAQ in the germline V gene (reference sequence).

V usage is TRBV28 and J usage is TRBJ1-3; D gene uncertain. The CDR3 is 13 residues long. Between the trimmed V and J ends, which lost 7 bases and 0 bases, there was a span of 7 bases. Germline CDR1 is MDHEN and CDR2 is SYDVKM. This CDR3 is CASIPVSGNTIYF. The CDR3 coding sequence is TGTGCCAGCATCCCAGTCTCTGGAAACACCATATATTTT.

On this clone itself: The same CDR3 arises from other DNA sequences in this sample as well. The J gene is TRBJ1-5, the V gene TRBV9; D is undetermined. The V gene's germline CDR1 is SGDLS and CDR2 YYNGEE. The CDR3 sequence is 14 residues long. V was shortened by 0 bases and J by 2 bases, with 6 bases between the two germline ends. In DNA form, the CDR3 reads TGTGCCAGCAGCGTAGCCGGGGGCAATCAGCCCCAGCATTTT. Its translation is CASSVAGGNQPQHF.

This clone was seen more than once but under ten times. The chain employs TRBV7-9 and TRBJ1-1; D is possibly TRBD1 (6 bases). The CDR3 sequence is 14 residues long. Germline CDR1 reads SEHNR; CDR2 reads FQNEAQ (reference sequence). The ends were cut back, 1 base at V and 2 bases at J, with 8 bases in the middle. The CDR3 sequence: CASSLEQGNTEAFF. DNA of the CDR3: TGTGCCAGCAGCTTAGAACAGGGTAACACTGAAGCTTTCTTT. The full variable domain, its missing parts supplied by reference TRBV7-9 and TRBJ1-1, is DTGVSQNPRHKITKRGQNVTFRCDPISEHNRLYWYRQTLGQGPEFLTYFQNEAQLEKSRLLSDRFSAERPKGSFSTLEIQRTEQGDSAMYLCASSLEQGNTEAFFGQGTRLTVV.

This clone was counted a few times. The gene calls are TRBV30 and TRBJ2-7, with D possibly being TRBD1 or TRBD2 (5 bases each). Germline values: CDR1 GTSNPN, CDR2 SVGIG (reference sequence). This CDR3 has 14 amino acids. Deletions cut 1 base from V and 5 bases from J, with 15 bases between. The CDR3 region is CAWSGGDRLDEQYF. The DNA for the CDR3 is TGTGCCTGGAGTGGAGGGGATAGGCTGGACGAGCAGTACTTC. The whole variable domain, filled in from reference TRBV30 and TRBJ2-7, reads SQTIHQWPATLVQPVGSPLSLECTVEGTSNPNLYWYRQAAGRGLQLLFYSVGIGQISSEVPQNLSASRPQDRQFILSSKKLLLSDSGFYLCAWSGGDRLDEQYFGPGTRLTVT.

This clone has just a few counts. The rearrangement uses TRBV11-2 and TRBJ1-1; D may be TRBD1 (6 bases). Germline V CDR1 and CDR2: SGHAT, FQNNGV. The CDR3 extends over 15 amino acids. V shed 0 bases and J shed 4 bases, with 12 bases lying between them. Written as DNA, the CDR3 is TGTGCCAGCAGCTTAGATCGGGAAGGGGGCACTGAAGCTTTCTTT. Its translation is CASSLDREGGTEAFF.

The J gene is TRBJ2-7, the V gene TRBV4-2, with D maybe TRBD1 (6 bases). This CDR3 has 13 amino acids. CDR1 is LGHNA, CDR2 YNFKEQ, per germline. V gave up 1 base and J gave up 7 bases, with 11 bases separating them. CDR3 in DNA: TGTGCCAGCAGCCAAGTATTAGGGGGTGAGCAGTACTTC. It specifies CASSQVLGGEQYF.

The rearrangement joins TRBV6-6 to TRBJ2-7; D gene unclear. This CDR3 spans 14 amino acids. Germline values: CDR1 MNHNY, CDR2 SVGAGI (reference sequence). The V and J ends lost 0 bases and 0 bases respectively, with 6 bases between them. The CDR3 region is CASSYSKYSYEQYF. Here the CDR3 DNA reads TGTGCCAGCAGTTACTCGAAATACTCCTACGAGCAGTACTTC.

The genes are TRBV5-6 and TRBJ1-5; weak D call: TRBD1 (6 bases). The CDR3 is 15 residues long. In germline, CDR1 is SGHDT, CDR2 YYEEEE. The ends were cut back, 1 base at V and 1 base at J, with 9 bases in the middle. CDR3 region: CASSLSGGSNQPQHF. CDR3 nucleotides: TGTGCCAGCAGCTTGTCCGGGGGCAGCAATCAGCCCCAGCATTTT. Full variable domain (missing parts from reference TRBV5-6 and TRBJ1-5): DAGVTQSPTHLIKTRGQQVTLRCSPKSGHDTVSWYQQALGQGPQFIFQYYEEEERQRGNFPDRFSGHQFPNYSSELNVNALLLGDSALYLCASSLSGGSNQPQHFGDGTRLSIL.

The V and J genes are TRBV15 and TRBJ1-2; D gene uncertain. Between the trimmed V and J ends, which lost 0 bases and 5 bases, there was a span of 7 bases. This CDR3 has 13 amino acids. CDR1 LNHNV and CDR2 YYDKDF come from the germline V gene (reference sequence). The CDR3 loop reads CATSRDYGYGYTF. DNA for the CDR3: TGTGCCACCAGCAGAGATTATGGGTATGGCTACACCTTC.

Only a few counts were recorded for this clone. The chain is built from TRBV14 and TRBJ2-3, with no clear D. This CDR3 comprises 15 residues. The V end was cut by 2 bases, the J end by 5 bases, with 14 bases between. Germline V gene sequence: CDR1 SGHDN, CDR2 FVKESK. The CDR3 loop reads CASSQSDFRRDTQYF. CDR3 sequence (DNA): TGTGCCAGCAGCCAAAGTGACTTCCGACGAGATACGCAGTATTTT.

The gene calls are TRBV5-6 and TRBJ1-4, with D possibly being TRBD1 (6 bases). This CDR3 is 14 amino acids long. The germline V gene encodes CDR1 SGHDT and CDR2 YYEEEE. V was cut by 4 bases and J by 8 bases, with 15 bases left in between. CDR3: CASSLGGIGEKLFF. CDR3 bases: TGTGCCAGCAGCCTAGGGGGAATTGGAGAAAAACTGTTTTTT.

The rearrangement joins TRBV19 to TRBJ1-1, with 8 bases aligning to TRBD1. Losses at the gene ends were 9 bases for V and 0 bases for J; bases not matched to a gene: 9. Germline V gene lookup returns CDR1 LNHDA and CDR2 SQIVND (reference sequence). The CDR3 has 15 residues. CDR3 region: CASRWTGTLNTEAFF. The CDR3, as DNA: TGTGCCAGCCGGTGGACAGGGACATTGAACACTGAAGCTTTCTTT.

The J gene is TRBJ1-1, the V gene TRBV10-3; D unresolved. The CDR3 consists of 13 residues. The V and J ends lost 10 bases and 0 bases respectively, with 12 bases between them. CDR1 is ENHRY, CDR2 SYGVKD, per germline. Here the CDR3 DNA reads TGTGCCACCTCTCGGGATGTGAACACTGAAGCTTTCTTT. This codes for CATSRDVNTEAFF.

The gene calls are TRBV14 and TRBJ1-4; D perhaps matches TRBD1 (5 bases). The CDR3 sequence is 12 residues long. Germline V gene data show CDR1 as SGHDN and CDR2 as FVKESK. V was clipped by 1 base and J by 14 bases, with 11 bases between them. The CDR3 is CASSQVSYRLFF. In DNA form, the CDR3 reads TGTGCCAGCAGCCAAGTTAGTTACAGGCTGTTTTTT.

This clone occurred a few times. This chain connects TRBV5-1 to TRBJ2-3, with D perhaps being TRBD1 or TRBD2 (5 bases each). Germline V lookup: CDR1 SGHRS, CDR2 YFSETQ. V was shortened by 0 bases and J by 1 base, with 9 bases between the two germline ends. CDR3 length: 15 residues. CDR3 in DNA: TGCGCCAGCAGCTTGGATACGGGACGCACAGATACGCAGTATTTT. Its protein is CASSLDTGRTDTQYF.

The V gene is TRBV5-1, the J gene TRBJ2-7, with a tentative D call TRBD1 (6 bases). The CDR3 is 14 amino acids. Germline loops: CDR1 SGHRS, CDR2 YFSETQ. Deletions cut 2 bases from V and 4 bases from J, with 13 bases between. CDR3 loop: CASSLQGSRYEQYF. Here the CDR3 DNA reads TGCGCCAGCAGCTTACAGGGATCGAGGTACGAGCAGTACTTC.

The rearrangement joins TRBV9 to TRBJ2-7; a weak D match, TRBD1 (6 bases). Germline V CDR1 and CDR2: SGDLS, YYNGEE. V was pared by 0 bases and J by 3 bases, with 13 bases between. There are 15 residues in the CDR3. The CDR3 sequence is CASSVGQDLRYEQYF. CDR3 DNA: TGTGCCAGCAGCGTAGGACAGGATCTGCGCTACGAGCAGTACTTC.

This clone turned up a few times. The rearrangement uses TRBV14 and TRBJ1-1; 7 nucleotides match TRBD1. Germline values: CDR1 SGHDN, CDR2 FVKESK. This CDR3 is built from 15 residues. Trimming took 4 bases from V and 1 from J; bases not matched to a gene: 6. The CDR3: CASSLTAGGNTEAFF. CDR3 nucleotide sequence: TGTGCCAGCAGCCTTACGGCAGGGGGGAACACTGAAGCTTTCTTT.

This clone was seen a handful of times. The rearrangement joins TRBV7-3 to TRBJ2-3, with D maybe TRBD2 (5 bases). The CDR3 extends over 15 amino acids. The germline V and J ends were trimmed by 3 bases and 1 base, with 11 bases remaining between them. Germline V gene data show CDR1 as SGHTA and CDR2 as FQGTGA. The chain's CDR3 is CASSLRNSGTDTQYF. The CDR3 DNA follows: TGTGCCAGCAGCTTGAGGAATAGCGGCACAGATACGCAGTATTTT. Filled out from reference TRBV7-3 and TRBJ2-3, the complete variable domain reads GAGVSQTPSNKVTEKGKYVELRCDPISGHTALYWYRQSLGQGPEFLIYFQGTGAADDSGLPNDRFFAVRPEGSVSTLKIQRTERGDSAVYLCASSLRNSGTDTQYFGPGTRLTVL.

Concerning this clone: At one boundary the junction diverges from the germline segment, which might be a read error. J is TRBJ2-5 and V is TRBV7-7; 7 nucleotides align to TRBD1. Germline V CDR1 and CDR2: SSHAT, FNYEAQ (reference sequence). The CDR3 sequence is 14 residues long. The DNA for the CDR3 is TGTGCTAGCAGCCCACAGGGGCTGAAAGAGACCCAGTACTTC. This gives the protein CASSPQGLKETQYF.

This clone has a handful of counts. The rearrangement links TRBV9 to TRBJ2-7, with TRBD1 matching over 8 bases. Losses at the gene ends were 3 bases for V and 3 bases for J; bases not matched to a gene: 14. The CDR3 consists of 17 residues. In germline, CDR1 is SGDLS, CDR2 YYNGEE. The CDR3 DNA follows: TGTGCCAGCAGCGAGTATACCCCGGGACAGGTCGACTACGAGCAGTACTTC. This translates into CASSEYTPGQVDYEQYF.